The 14 T cell receptor beta chains presented below share a single source sample, sequenced in a study of memory CD4+ T cells and cytomegalovirus serostatus. The sort gate was single viable CD3+CD4+CD8-CD45RO+ cells for memory CD4+ T cells. Method: immunoSEQ multiplex PCR; TCRdb's copy keeps in-frame clones and lacks some. The table lists approximately 47,000 clones, just under 80% of them singletons, with about 0.8% in the top ten. Sequencing was done on a sample of memory CD4+ T cells from blood. These receptors were collected from an adult in good health and CMV-seronegative.

The chain recombines TRBV7-9 with TRBJ1-2, with 10 bases identical to TRBD1. Germline V gene lookup returns CDR1 SEHNR and CDR2 FQNEAQ (reference sequence). This CDR3 spans 16 amino acids. With 7 bases clipped from V and 6 bases from J, the junction kept 14 bases outside the gene matches. The CDR3: CASTALRGQGIDGYTF. The CDR3 nucleotides read TGTGCCAGCACCGCCCTCCGGGGACAGGGGATAGATGGCTACACCTTC.

This chain uses TRBV6-1 with TRBJ1-2; 7 bases map to TRBD1. Germline V gene lookup returns CDR1 MNHNS and CDR2 SASEGT. Trimming cost V 7 bases and J 3 bases; bases outside gene matches: 5. The CDR3 is 13 residues long. CDR3 residues: CASIGGAYYGYTF. The CDR3, as DNA: TGTGCCAGCATAGGGGGCGCGTACTATGGCTACACCTTC.

The chain joins TRBV2 to TRBJ1-1; perhaps TRBD1 as D (6 bases). The CDR3 has 15 residues. Trimming shortened V by 2 bases and J by 0 bases, and 10 bases separated the two germline ends. Looked up from germline, CDR1 is SNHLY and CDR2 is FYNNEI. DNA for the CDR3: TGTGCCAGCAGTGAAAATCCAGGGGTGAACACTGAAGCTTTCTTT. Its protein is CASSENPGVNTEAFF.

The chain employs TRBV14 and TRBJ1-2; no reliable D call. Per germline, CDR1 SGHDN and CDR2 FVKESK. There are 15 residues in the CDR3. V lost 4 bases to trimming and J lost 6 bases, with 18 bases between them. The CDR3 is CASSPRTTVTDGYTF. CDR3 bases: TGTGCCAGCAGCCCGCGAACGACGGTCACGGATGGCTACACCTTC.

The chain uses TRBV7-7 and TRBJ2-5; 9 bases match TRBD1. Germline V lookup: CDR1 SSHAT, CDR2 FNYEAQ (reference sequence). The CDR3 length is 17 residues. J gave up 5 bases and V 1 base, and 11 bases lay outside the gene matches. For the CDR3, the DNA is TGTGCCAGCAGCTTAGGGGGAACAGGGGGCGCGGGTGAGACCCAGTACTTC. It translates to CASSLGGTGGAGETQYF. Full variable domain (outside the CDR3, taken from reference TRBV7-7 and TRBJ2-5): GAGVSQSPRYKVTKRGQDVTLRCDPISSHATLYWYQQALGQGPEFLTYFNYEAQPDKSGLPSDRFSAERPEGSISTLTIQRTEQRDSAMYRCASSLGGTGGAGETQYFGPGTRLLVL.

V and J are TRBV18 and TRBJ2-7; 8 nucleotides align to TRBD1. The germline gives CDR1 KGHSH, CDR2 LQKENI. The CDR3 length is 13 residues. V dropped 4 bases and J dropped 3; count of bases not matched to a gene: 2. CDR3 in amino acids: CASSHGQGYEQYF. CDR3 nucleotides: TGTGCCAGCTCACACGGACAGGGCTACGAGCAGTACTTC.

There are a few counts of this clone. The chain has TRBV19 and TRBJ2-2; 9 bases fit TRBD1. CDR3 length: 14 amino acids. The germline V gene has CDR1 LNHDA and CDR2 SQIVND (reference sequence). J lost 4 bases, V lost 6 bases, and 3 bases had no gene match. The CDR3 region is CASRGTGTTGELFF. CDR3 nucleotides: TGTGCCAGTAGAGGGACAGGGACCACCGGGGAGCTGTTTTTT.

The V call is TRBV11-2, the J call TRBJ2-7; a weak D match, TRBD1 (6 bases). The germline gives CDR1 SGHAT, CDR2 FQNNGV. This CDR3 spans 16 amino acids. Trimming stripped 2 bases from V and 7 bases from J, with 21 bases between. CDR3 in amino acids: CASSLLRGQSGIEQYF. The CDR3 DNA is TGTGCCAGCAGCTTATTGAGGGGACAATCCGGGATAGAGCAGTACTTC.

The chain links TRBV19 to TRBJ2-5; 7 bases map to TRBD1. The CDR3 consists of 15 residues. CDR1 LNHDA and CDR2 SQIVND come from the germline V gene (reference sequence). Trimming at V came to 1 base and at J to 1 base, leaving 3 bases not matched to a gene. This CDR3 is CASSIGGTVQETQYF. CDR3 coding DNA: TGTGCCAGTAGTATAGGGGGGACAGTCCAAGAGACCCAGTACTTC.

The chain recombines TRBV10-2 with TRBJ2-7, with 9 bases lining up with TRBD1. This CDR3 is 16 amino acids long. Looked up from germline, CDR1 is WSHSY and CDR2 is SAAADI. V shed 3 bases and J 0 bases; nucleotides not matched to a gene: 6. CDR3 residues: CASSDPPGQGSYEQYF. The DNA of the CDR3 is TGCGCCAGCAGTGACCCACCGGGACAGGGCTCCTACGAGCAGTACTTC.

This clone was counted only a few times. This chain links TRBV7-9 with TRBJ2-3; no firm D call. The germline CDR1 and CDR2 sequences are SEHNR and FQNEAQ (reference sequence). CDR3 length: 12 amino acids. V shed 4 bases and J shed 4 bases, with 6 bases lying between them. CDR3 protein: CASSSAPDTQYF. The DNA for the CDR3 is TGTGCCAGCAGCTCGGCCCCAGATACGCAGTATTTT.

J is TRBJ1-2 and V is TRBV5-1; D remains unclear. The germline gives CDR1 SGHRS, CDR2 YFSETQ. The germline V and J ends were trimmed by 5 bases and 4 bases, with 12 bases remaining between them. This CDR3 region has 13 residues. The CDR3 sequence: CASSQSLLYGYTF. The CDR3 nucleotides read TGCGCCAGCAGTCAGTCTCTCCTCTATGGCTACACCTTC.

The chain links TRBV19 to TRBJ1-6, with a possible D match to TRBD1 (6 bases). Trimming pared 3 bases from V and 6 bases from J, leaving 12 bases between. Germline V gene data show CDR1 as LNHDA and CDR2 as SQIVND (reference sequence). The CDR3 length is 15 residues. Here the CDR3 DNA reads TGTGCCAGTAGTATGCCTGACAGGCTTAATTCACCCCTCCACTTT. This codes for CASSMPDRLNSPLHF.

This chain links TRBV5-6 with TRBJ2-5, with D perhaps TRBD2 (5 bases). This CDR3 spans 15 amino acids. Germline loops: CDR1 SGHDT, CDR2 YYEEEE. Deletions cut 4 bases from V and 1 base from J, with 14 bases between. The CDR3 protein is CASSPDTGSQETQYF. The CDR3 DNA reads as TGTGCCAGCAGCCCAGATACTGGGAGCCAAGAGACCCAGTACTTC. The full variable domain, with the rest looked up from reference TRBV5-6 and TRBJ2-5, is DAGVTQSPTHLIKTRGQQVTLRCSPKSGHDTVSWYQQALGQGPQFIFQYYEEEERQRGNFPDRFSGHQFPNYSSELNVNALLLGDSALYLCASSPDTGSQETQYFGPGTRLLVL.